This TCR beta chain was recovered during a study of blood T cell repertoires in COVID-19. Unmatched junction bases numbered 5, after V lost 1 base and J lost 7 bases. In germline, CDR1 is SGHKS, CDR2 YYEKEE (reference sequence). The CDR3 consists of 14 residues. The assay was immunoSEQ multiplex PCR, and TCRdb's table has in-frame clones only and misses some. The table shows 150,000 to 200,000 clones, with roughly 86% occurring only once. Worth noting for this clone: At the DNA level, this CDR3 is encoded by other sequences in the same sample as well.

This TCR was sampled from a woman aged 45-60 years with acute or convalescent COVID-19. This chain uses TRBV5-5 with TRBJ1-5; TRBD1 aligns across 7 bases. The specimen sequenced was peripheral blood. The CDR3 sequence: CASSLFTGEQPQHF. The CDR3 nucleotides are TGTGCCAGCAGCTTGTTTACAGGGGAGCAGCCCCAGCATTTT.